This T cell receptor beta chain was recovered during a study of shared clonotypes between healthy human individuals. Study as a whole: A donor's plate count was three for CD4 naive and three for CD4 memory; CD8 naive had two and CD8 memory one.

Execution of the assay was at deep level. Profiling relied on immunoSEQ multiplex PCR, and the TCRdb table lists in-frame clones only, not all of them. The sample has more than 2,000,000 clones; roughly nine tenths are singletons. Whole-study findings and limits: Naive CD4 clonotypes overlapped across a few donors at approximately 5.3%.

About this clone: Its target is not known. The sample carries other DNA sequences with the same CDR3.

This receptor was identified in a young man in good health. The sequencing sample was made of naive CD4+ T cells sorted from blood. The subset here: CD45RA+ positively selected.

CDR3 protein: CASSPRLAGGNEQFF. The CDR3 DNA sequence: TGTGCCAGCTCACCACGTCTAGCGGGAGGCAATGAGCAGTTCTTC. This chain connects TRBV18 to TRBJ2-1; TRBD2 matches 11 bases. This CDR3 has 15 amino acids. Germline V gene sequence: CDR1 KGHSH, CDR2 LQKENI. V gave up 1 base and J gave up 6 bases; unmatched junction bases: 2.